This T cell receptor beta chain was sequenced in a study of response to subunit inactivated influenza vaccine. Study-wide findings and caveats: Authors suggested seasonal influenza vaccinations each recruit few new T cells.

This CDR3 has 15 residues. Germline CDR1 reads MNHNS; CDR2 reads SASEGT. The germline V and J ends were trimmed by 6 bases and 4 bases, with 18 bases remaining between them. Comment on this clonotype: Its antigen is unknown.

MiXCR was run by TCRdb on the RT-PCR reads, yielding one entry per CDR3 protein. The data show roughly 570,000 distinct CDR3 sequences, under 15% seen once. The V gene is TRBV6-1, the J gene TRBJ1-2, with D possibly TRBD1 on 6 matching bases. The sample here was PBMCs from blood, taken roughly 48 days after vaccination. The TCR sequence derives from a man aged 45-65 years who received an inactivated influenza vaccine. The CDR3 DNA reads as TGTGCCAGCAGCCCCCGAGGGGGGGCGGTCTATGGCTACACCTTC. This sequence encodes CASSPRGGAVYGYTF.